This T cell receptor (beta chain) came from a study of OX40 agonist ivuxolimab in advanced cancers. The CDR3 has 16 residues. Per the germline V gene, CDR1 is KGHSH and CDR2 is LQKENI. The V segment lost 3 bases and the J segment 4 bases; nucleotides outside the gene matches: 7. The protocol was immunoSEQ multiplex PCR, while the TCRdb copy is restricted to in-frame clones and leaves out a portion. The table lists about 100,000 clones, around 93% of them singletons. This sequence originates from an adult with an advanced solid tumor such as melanoma, head and neck, liver or kidney cancer. The chain couples TRBV18 to TRBJ2-3; 10 nucleotides line up with TRBD2. Material: CD4+ or CD8+ T cells sorted from blood, obtained in a trial of the OX40 agonist ivuxolimab. CDR3 residues: CASSPLAGVSPDTQYF. The CDR3 DNA is TGTGCCAGCTCACCTCTAGCGGGAGTATCACCAGATACGCAGTATTTT. The full variable domain, its missing parts supplied by reference TRBV18 and TRBJ2-3, is NAGVMQNPRHLVRRRGQEARLRCSPMKGHSHVYWYRQLPEEGLKFMVYLQKENIIDESGMPKERFSAEFPKEGPSILRIQQVVRGDSAAYFCASSPLAGVSPDTQYFGPGTRLTVL.